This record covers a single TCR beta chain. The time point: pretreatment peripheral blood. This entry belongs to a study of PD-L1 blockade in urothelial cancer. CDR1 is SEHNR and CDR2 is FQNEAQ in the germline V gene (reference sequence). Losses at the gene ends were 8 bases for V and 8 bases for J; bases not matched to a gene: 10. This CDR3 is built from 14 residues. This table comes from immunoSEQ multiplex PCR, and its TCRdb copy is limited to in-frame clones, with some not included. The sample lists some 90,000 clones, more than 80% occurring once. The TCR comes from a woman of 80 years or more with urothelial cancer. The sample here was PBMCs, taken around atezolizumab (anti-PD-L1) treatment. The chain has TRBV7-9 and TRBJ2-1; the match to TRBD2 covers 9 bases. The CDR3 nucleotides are TGTGCCAGCTCAAGGGCTAGCGGGAAAGATGAGCAGTTCTTC. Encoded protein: CASSRASGKDEQFF.